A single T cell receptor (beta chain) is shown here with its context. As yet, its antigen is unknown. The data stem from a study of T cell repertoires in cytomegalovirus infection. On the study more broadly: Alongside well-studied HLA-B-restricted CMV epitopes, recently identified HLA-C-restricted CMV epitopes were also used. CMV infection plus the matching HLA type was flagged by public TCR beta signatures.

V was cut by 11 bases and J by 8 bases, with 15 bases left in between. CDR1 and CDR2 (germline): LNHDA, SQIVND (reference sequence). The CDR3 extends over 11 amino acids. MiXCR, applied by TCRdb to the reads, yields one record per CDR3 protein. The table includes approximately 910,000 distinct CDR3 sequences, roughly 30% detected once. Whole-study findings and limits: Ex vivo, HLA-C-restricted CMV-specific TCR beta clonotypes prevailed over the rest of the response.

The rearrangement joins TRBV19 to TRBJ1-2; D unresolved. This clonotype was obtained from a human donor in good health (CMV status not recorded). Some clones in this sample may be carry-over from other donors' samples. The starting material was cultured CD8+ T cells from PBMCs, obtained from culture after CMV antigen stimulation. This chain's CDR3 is CAAGLGLGYTF. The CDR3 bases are TGTGCCGCCGGATTAGGGCTAGGCTACACCTTC.